This TCR beta chain was identified in a study of blood T cell repertoires in COVID-19. Study context: COVID-19 samples, acute and convalescent, were from the United States, Italy and Spain. Sources were T cells, B-cell-depleted T cells, or PBMCs; the material itself was cDNA or gDNA.

Authors' methods: Reference gene primer amplification gave nucleated cell count estimates. Generated by immunoSEQ multiplex PCR, the TCRdb table keeps only in-frame clones and is missing some. The V and J calls and clone size were taken over from that table, and D and trimming were inferred from the DNA. The sample lists about 270,000 clones; roughly 88% were seen once. V was trimmed by 2 bases and J by 7 bases, leaving 3 bases between them. The germline gives CDR1 SGHDN, CDR2 FVKESK. The CDR3 has 12 amino acids. This TCR derives from a woman in her 70s with acute or convalescent COVID-19. Source material: peripheral blood. The chain combines TRBV14 with TRBJ1-6; the D is unclear. CDR3 amino acids: CASSQPNSPLHF. Written as DNA, the CDR3 is TGTGCCAGCAGCCAACCGAATTCACCCCTCCACTTT.